These T cell receptor beta chains were read from a single sample in a study of CD8 T cells in Susac syndrome. TCRdb passed the immunoSEQ multiplex PCR reads through MiXCR, listing each CDR3 protein once. The sample shows 250,000 to 350,000 distinct CDR3 sequences, 85% of them seen only once. The sample consisted of CD8+ T cells from PBMCs. These receptors came from a human donor with multiple sclerosis. Both conserved end residues are part of each CDR3. The D gene is left open where the match is weak. Clone size, where shown, is once, few, many, or a class for clones that have expanded.

d_call clone_size j_call v_call cdr3_nt cdr3_aa
TRBD2 once TRBJ2-1 TRBV5-6 TGTGCCAGCAGCTCGGGAGGTGAATACCCCCATGAGCAGTTCTTC CASSSGGEYPHEQFF
TRBD2 . TRBJ2-1 TRBV12-3/TRBV12-4 TGTGCCAGCAGGGGACTAGCGGGAGATTCCTACAATGAGCAGTTCTTC CASRGLAGDSYNEQFF
. . TRBJ1-1 TRBV19 TGTGCCAGTAGTATAGATCTGGAAGGGAACGCTTTCTTT CASSIDLEGNAFF
TRBD2 few TRBJ2-7 TRBV29-1 TGCAGCGTTGGGGGGGGTGAGAGGGAAAACGAGCAGTACTTC CSVGGGERENEQYF
. . TRBJ1-1 TRBV19 TGTGCCAGTAGTAGGGCGGTTTTGGGCACTGAAGCTTTCTTT CASSRAVLGTEAFF
. few TRBJ2-5 TRBV27 TGTGCCAGCACCACGGGGATTCTGCGGACGCAGTACTTC CASTTGILRTQYF
TRBD1 once TRBJ1-5 TRBV28 TGTGCCAGCAGTTTCCTATTCCGGGACAGGGGGCAGAGCAATCAGCCCCAGCATTTT CASSFLFRDRGQSNQPQHF
. . TRBJ2-5 TRBV9 TGTGCCAGCAGCGTATTTCGAGGGAGAAAAGAGACCCAGTACTTC CASSVFRGRKETQYF
TRBD2 . TRBJ2-3 TRBV5-1 TGCGCCAGCAGGCTGGGACTAGCGGGAGGGCCGAAAGATACGCAGTATTTT CASRLGLAGGPKDTQYF
. . TRBJ2-2 TRBV24-1 TGTGCCACCAGTGAGGGAAGGGACACCGGGGAGCTGTTTTTT CATSEGRDTGELFF
. . TRBJ1-2 TRBV30 TGTGCCTGGAGTGTACCCCTAACAGGGTTCTATGGCTACACCTTC CAWSVPLTGFYGYTF
TRBD2 . TRBJ2-7 TRBV11-2 TGTGCCAGCAGCTTAGAGGTAGCGGGGCTTCTCGAGCAGTACTTC CASSLEVAGLLEQYF
. . TRBJ1-4 TRBV28 TGTGCCAGCAGTTCGCCCCGGACTGCAACTAATGAAAAACTGTTTTTT CASSSPRTATNEKLFF
. . TRBJ2-6 TRBV18 TGTGCCAGCTCACCGGGGGACACCCTCTCTGGGGCCAACGTCCTGACTTTC CASSPGDTLSGANVLTF
. . TRBJ2-2 TRBV28 TGTGCCAGCAGTTTATGGGCCCATGGGGGCGCGGCCGGGGAGCTGTTTTTT CASSLWAHGGAAGELFF
. . TRBJ1-5 TRBV4-1 TGCGCCAGCAGCAGTCGGGCGGTTGGCAATCAGCCCCAGCATTTT CASSSRAVGNQPQHF
TRBD2 . TRBJ2-1 TRBV5-1 TGCGCCAGCACAGGACCGACTAGCGGGAGGGATTTTGGGCAGTTCTTC CASTGPTSGRDFGQFF
. few TRBJ2-7 TRBV7-8 TGTGCCAGCAGCTTATCGCCGGACTTTTACTCCTACGAGCAGTACTTC CASSLSPDFYSYEQYF
. . TRBJ1-6 TRBV9 TGTGCCAGCAGCGTAGACAATTCACCCCTCCACTTT CASSVDNSPLHF
. . TRBJ2-1 TRBV13 TGTGCCAGCAGCTTTGAACTTAACAATGAGCAGTTCTTC CASSFELNNEQFF
TRBD2 . TRBJ2-1 TRBV7-9 TGTGCCAGCAGCTTACCCCCGGGACTAGCGAACGATTTGGATGAGCAGTTCTTC CASSLPPGLANDLDEQFF
. . TRBJ2-7 TRBV6-5 TGTGCCAGCAGTTACTCTTTCCAAGGCTTACCCTACGAGCAGTACTTC CASSYSFQGLPYEQYF
. . TRBJ2-3 TRBV10-3 TGTGCCATCAGTGAAGCTGTTGACACAGATACGCAGTATTTT CAISEAVDTDTQYF
. once TRBJ2-2 TRBV30 TGTGCCTGGAGTGTAAACGGGGAGCTGTTTTTT CAWSVNGELFF
TRBD2 . TRBJ2-1 TRBV5-6 TGTGCCAGCAGCTTGCTAGCGGGAGTTTCATACAATGAGCAGTTCTTC CASSLLAGVSYNEQFF
. . TRBJ2-2 TRBV3-1 TGTGCCAGCAGCCCAGGGACATTTTCGGAGCTGTTTTTT CASSPGTFSELFF
TRBD2 . TRBJ2-1 TRBV29-1 TGCAGCGTTGGGGGACTAGCGGTCAATGAGCAGTTCTTC CSVGGLAVNEQFF